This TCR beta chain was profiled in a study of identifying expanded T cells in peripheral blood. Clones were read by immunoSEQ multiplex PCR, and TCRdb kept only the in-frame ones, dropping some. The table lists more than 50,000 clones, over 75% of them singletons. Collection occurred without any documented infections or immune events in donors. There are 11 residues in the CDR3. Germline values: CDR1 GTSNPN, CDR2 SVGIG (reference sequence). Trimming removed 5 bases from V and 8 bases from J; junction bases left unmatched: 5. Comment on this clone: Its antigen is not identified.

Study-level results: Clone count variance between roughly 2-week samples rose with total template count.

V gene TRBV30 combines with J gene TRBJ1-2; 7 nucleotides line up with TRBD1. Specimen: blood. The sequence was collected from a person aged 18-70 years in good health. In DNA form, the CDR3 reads TGTGCCTGGGGGACAGTTAGAGGCTACACCTTC. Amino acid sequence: CAWGTVRGYTF.